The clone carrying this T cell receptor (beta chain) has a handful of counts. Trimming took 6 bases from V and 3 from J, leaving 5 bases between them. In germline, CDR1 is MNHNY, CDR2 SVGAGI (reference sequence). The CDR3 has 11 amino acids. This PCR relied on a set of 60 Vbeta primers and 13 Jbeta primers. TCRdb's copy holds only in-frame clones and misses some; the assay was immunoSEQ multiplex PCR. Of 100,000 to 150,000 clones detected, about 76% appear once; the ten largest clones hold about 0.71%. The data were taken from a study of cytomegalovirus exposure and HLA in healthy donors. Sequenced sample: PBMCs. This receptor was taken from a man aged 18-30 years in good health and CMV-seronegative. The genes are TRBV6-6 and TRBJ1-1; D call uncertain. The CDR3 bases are TGTGCCAGCAGCTTAGACACTGAAGCTTTCTTT. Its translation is CASSLDTEAFF.